These T cell receptor beta chains were read from a single sample in a study of T-cell reconstitution after alpha-beta-depleted transplantation in children. In TCRdb, the PCR reads were re-called with MiXCR into one record per CDR3 protein. The sample consists of some 150,000 distinct CDR3 sequences, 8% to 10% of them appearing once. This specimen consisted of PBMCs, mostly from graft donor cells, obtained 180 days after TCRalphabeta/CD19-depleted stem cell transplant. All receptors come from a female patient aged 2 to 10 who had a stem cell transplant for congenital amegakaryocytic thrombocytopenia, so the T cells may come from the graft donor. CDR3s include the opening cysteine and the closing phenylalanine or tryptophan. D genes are given only for firm matches. The size of a clone is reported for some rows only, either as once, few or many, or as a class for expanded clones.

clone_size,v_call,j_call,d_call,cdr3_nt,cdr3_aa
many,TRBV29-1,TRBJ1-2,-,TGCAGCGTTGGCAGGGAAGACGGCTACACCTTC,CSVGREDGYTF
many,TRBV11-2,TRBJ1-2,-,TGTGCCAGCAGCAGATCAGGGGAAGGCTACACCTTC,CASSRSGEGYTF
many,TRBV5-1,TRBJ2-3,-,TGCGCCAGCAGCTCGGGGCTATACACAGATACGCAGTATTTT,CASSSGLYTDTQYF
-,TRBV20-1,TRBJ2-1,TRBD2,TGCAGTGCGCCGCGGACTCGCGGGAGTGAGGATGAGCAGTTCTTT,CSAPRTRGSEDEQFF
many,TRBV21-1,TRBJ1-1,-,TGTGCCAGCAGCGCGCGGACAGGGGTGCATGATGAAGCTTTCTTT,CASSARTGVHDEAFF
few,TRBV9,TRBJ2-2,TRBD2,TGTGCCAGCAGCGTAAGACTAGCGGGAGTCGGGGAGCTGTTTTTT,CASSVRLAGVGELFF
-,TRBV2,TRBJ1-5,-,TGTGCCAGCAGTGAATACGGGTGGCGTCAGCCCCAGCATTTT,CASSEYGWRQPQHF
many,TRBV12-3/TRBV12-4,TRBJ2-1,TRBD2,TGTGCCAGCAGTTTTGTAGCGGGGGGCAATGAGCAGTTCTTC,CASSFVAGGNEQFF
many,TRBV12-3/TRBV12-4,TRBJ1-6,TRBD1,TGTGCCAGCAGTTCCGGGACAGGTTTTTCACCCCTCCACTTT,CASSSGTGFSPLHF
-,TRBV29-1,TRBJ1-5,-,TGCAGCGTTGGCCAGGATAGCAATCAGCCCCAGCATTTT,CSVGQDSNQPQHF
few,TRBV12-3/TRBV12-4,TRBJ2-7,-,TGTGCCAGCAGTTCTGGACAGCCCCGGGCCTACGAGCAGTACTTC,CASSSGQPRAYEQYF
many,TRBV3-1,TRBJ1-1,-,TGTGCCAGCAGCCACGCAGGGTCCGCTTTCTTT,CASSHAGSAFF
many,TRBV14,TRBJ2-3,-,TGTGCCAGCAGCAAAACGAACACAGATACGCAGTATTTT,CASSKTNTDTQYF
many,TRBV28,TRBJ1-6,-,TGTGCCAGCAGCTCCTCCCCGATCGGGTATTCACCCCTCCACTTT,CASSSSPIGYSPLHF
many,TRBV29-1,TRBJ1-1,-,TGCAGCGTTGTCCCCGGGGATTTCACTGAAGCTTTCTTT,CSVVPGDFTEAFF
-,TRBV7-2,TRBJ1-1,-,TGTGCCAGCAGCTTCCCGCCTTGGGACACAGGGAACACTGAAGCTTTCTTT,CASSFPPWDTGNTEAFF
few,TRBV12-3/TRBV12-4,TRBJ1-1,-,TGTGCCAGCAGTCCCGACAGCTCGAACACTGAAGCTTTCTTT,CASSPDSSNTEAFF
many,TRBV10-3,TRBJ2-1,-,TGTGCCATCAGTGACTACCCCCCGAATGAGCAGTTCTTC,CAISDYPPNEQFF
many,TRBV3-1,TRBJ2-1,-,TGTGCCAGCACGTCCCTCGGTGGTGAGCAGTTCTTC,CASTSLGGEQFF
many,TRBV19,TRBJ1-1,-,TGTGCCAGTAGTATTGTGTCCGTCAACACTGAAGCTTTCTTT,CASSIVSVNTEAFF
-,TRBV6-2/TRBV6-3,TRBJ1-1,-,TGTGCCAGCAGGGACCAGGGAGTTGGCACTGAAGCTTTCTTT,CASRDQGVGTEAFF
many,TRBV10-3,TRBJ2-6,-,TGTGCCATCAGAGGCAACTCTGGGGCCAACGTCCTGACTTTC,CAIRGNSGANVLTF
many,TRBV10-3,TRBJ2-2,TRBD2,TGTGCCATCAGACCCGGTGTGGGACTAGCCGAGAACACCGGGGAGCTGTTTTTT,CAIRPGVGLAENTGELFF
many,TRBV2,TRBJ2-2,TRBD2,TGTGCCAGCAGTCGACTAGCGGCCACCGGGGAGCTGTTTTTT,CASSRLAATGELFF
-,TRBV20-1,TRBJ2-1,TRBD1,TGCAGTGCTTACGCCGGGACAGGGTCCAATGAGCAGTTCTTC,CSAYAGTGSNEQFF
-,TRBV28,TRBJ2-3,-,TGTGCCAGCAGTTTCCAGGGAGGGGGTGCAGATACGCAGTATTTT,CASSFQGGGADTQYF
many,TRBV5-1,TRBJ2-7,TRBD1,TGCGCCAGCAGCTTGGGCACGGACAGGGGTTACGAGCAGTACTTC,CASSLGTDRGYEQYF
few,TRBV6-5,TRBJ2-1,TRBD1,TGTGCCAGCAGTTACTCCGGGACAGGCCACAATGAGCAGTTCTTC,CASSYSGTGHNEQFF
many,TRBV27,TRBJ1-1,-,TGTGCCAGCAGTTTATACCAGGGAGGCACTGAAGCTTTCTTT,CASSLYQGGTEAFF
many,TRBV2,TRBJ1-5,TRBD1,TGTGCCAGCAGACTCGACAGGGTCGGGAATCAGCCCCAGCATTTT,CASRLDRVGNQPQHF
many,TRBV10-3,TRBJ2-7,-,TGTGCCATCAGACCACCGGCTGGATACGAGCAGTACTTC,CAIRPPAGYEQYF
few,TRBV2,TRBJ2-1,-,TGTGCCAGCAGTGGGCAGGGATCCTACAATGAGCAGTTCTTC,CASSGQGSYNEQFF
many,TRBV5-1,TRBJ2-3,-,TGCGCCAGCAGCATGACAACCAGCACAGATACGCAGTATTTT,CASSMTTSTDTQYF
few,TRBV10-1,TRBJ2-1,TRBD1,TGCGCCAGCAGTCCCGGACAGGGGGATAAGGAGCAGTTCTTC,CASSPGQGDKEQFF
few,TRBV4-2,TRBJ2-1,-,TGTGCCAGCAGCCAAGATCCCGGAGGTAGCGGCCCCTACAATGAGCAGTTCTTC,CASSQDPGGSGPYNEQFF
few,TRBV11-1,TRBJ2-3,TRBD2,TGTGCCACCAGGGGCGAAGGTGAAGGAGCGGGAGTGGCAGATACGCAGTATTTT,CATRGEGEGAGVADTQYF
many,TRBV3-1,TRBJ2-2,TRBD1,TGTGCCAGCAGCCAAGTGCCACAGGGGGCTGTCGGGGAGCTGTTTTTT,CASSQVPQGAVGELFF
many,TRBV28,TRBJ2-1,-,TGTGCCAGCAGTTTTGGGGGGAGAACTTACAATGAGCAGTTCTTC,CASSFGGRTYNEQFF
many,TRBV28,TRBJ1-6,-,TGTGCCAGCAGTCTACAGGGAAGAAATTCACCCCTCCACTTT,CASSLQGRNSPLHF
few,TRBV3-1,TRBJ2-2,-,TGTGCCAGCAGCCCAAGTGGGGTACTTTCTCCCGGGGAGCTGTTTTTT,CASSPSGVLSPGELFF
-,TRBV20-1,TRBJ2-7,-,TGCAGTGCTAGTCTTGGACAGAGTGCCGCCGAGCAGTACTTC,CSASLGQSAAEQYF
-,TRBV30,TRBJ1-5,-,TGTGCCTGGAGCACGTGGGGGCCGAATCAGCCCCAGCATTTT,CAWSTWGPNQPQHF
many,TRBV15,TRBJ1-6,-,TGTGCCACCAGACCCTATGGGAGAAATTCACCCCTCCACTTT,CATRPYGRNSPLHF
many,TRBV20-1,TRBJ2-2,-,TGCAGTGCTAGAGATACCCTAACCGGGGAGCTGTTTTTT,CSARDTLTGELFF
-,TRBV20-1,TRBJ2-7,TRBD1,TGCAGTGCTAAGGTCCGGGGACAGGGTAACGAGCAGTACTTC,CSAKVRGQGNEQYF
many,TRBV3-1,TRBJ2-7,TRBD2,TGTGCCAGCAGCCAAGAGGTGGGACTAGCGGGATTCTACGAGCAGTACTTC,CASSQEVGLAGFYEQYF
many,TRBV7-2,TRBJ2-7,TRBD2,TGTGCCAGCCACGTAGCGGGAGTGCACGAGCAGTACTTC,CASHVAGVHEQYF
many,TRBV4-2,TRBJ1-1,-,TGTGCCAGCAGCCATCGCAAGACCGAAGCTTTCTTT,CASSHRKTEAFF
many,TRBV4-1,TRBJ2-3,TRBD1,TGCGCCAGCAGCCCCATCGGGACAGGGATAGATACGCAGTATTTT,CASSPIGTGIDTQYF
medium-sized,TRBV5-5,TRBJ2-2,-,TGTGCCAGCAGCTTGGCGTTCGGGGTGGGCACCGGGGAGCTGTTTTTT,CASSLAFGVGTGELFF
-,TRBV20-1,TRBJ2-3,-,TGCAGTGCTAGCGGGGGGAGGGGACGGGGGCACACAGATACGCAGTATTTT,CSASGGRGRGHTDTQYF
few,TRBV20-1,TRBJ2-1,-,TGCAGTGCTGTCCCCCCCTCGTACAATGAGCAGTTCTTC,CSAVPPSYNEQFF
few,TRBV20-1,TRBJ2-3,-,TGCAGTGCTACACTGGGACACCGCACAGATACGCAGTATTTT,CSATLGHRTDTQYF
-,TRBV28,TRBJ2-1,-,TGTGCCAGCAGCCACCATGTGTCTAGCGCTGAGCAGTTCTTC,CASSHHVSSAEQFF
few,TRBV7-9,TRBJ2-1,TRBD1,TGTGCCAGCAGCTTCGAGGGGGCTGAGCAGTTCTTC,CASSFEGAEQFF
many,TRBV12-3/TRBV12-4,TRBJ2-3,-,TGTGCCAGCAGTGACCAACGGGTTGGGGGCACAGATACGCAGTATTTT,CASSDQRVGGTDTQYF
-,TRBV7-2,TRBJ1-6,-,TGTGCCAGCAGCCTAACCGGACAGCTACCCAATTCACCCCTCCACTTT,CASSLTGQLPNSPLHF
many,TRBV20-1,TRBJ2-7,TRBD2,TGCAGTGCTAGAGAGATAGCGGGGGAACAGTACTTC,CSAREIAGEQYF
many,TRBV27,TRBJ1-2,TRBD1,TGTGCCAGCAGTTATACAGGGGAGATTAACTATGGCTACACCTTC,CASSYTGEINYGYTF